The 14 T cell receptor beta chains listed next were all sequenced from one sample in a study of shared clonotypes between healthy human individuals (dated by TCRdb to 2019 to 2021). Library creation used the immunoSEQ multiplex PCR assay. Sourced from immuneACCESS, this table was stored by TCRdb with only in-frame sequences that have V and J called. A share of the clones is absent; for the studies checked, an unresolved V gene accounts for under half, and the remainder has no known explanation. Within this sample are 500,000 to 700,000 clones, with about 95% of them counted one time only. The ten largest clonotypes hold 0.095% to 0.14% of the sample. For the CD8 naive samples, CD45RO-negative cells were positively selected for CCR7, yielding a CD45RA+CCR7+ population from which TemRA cells were excluded. Sequencing used naive CD8+ T cells sorted from blood. The label giving this sample's cell subset or site can be read as: CD45RA+CCR7+. The receptors come from a woman younger than 45 in good health.

The rearrangement uses TRBV27 and TRBJ2-3; 10 nucleotides align to TRBD1. The CDR3 contains 14 residues. Unmatched junction bases numbered 8, after V lost 8 bases and J lost 6 bases. Germline V gives CDR1 MNHEY, CDR2 SMNVEV (reference sequence). CDR3 loop: CASQTGQGVDTQYF. CDR3 sequence (DNA): TGTGCCAGCCAGACCGGACAGGGGGTGGATACGCAGTATTTT.

As concerns this clone: The same CDR3 also results from other DNA sequences found in this sample. V and J are TRBV7-9 and TRBJ2-2; a weak D match, TRBD1 (6 bases). The CDR3 spans 14 residues. V lost 5 bases, J lost 1 base, and 8 bases lay in between. Per germline, CDR1 SEHNR and CDR2 FQNEAQ (reference sequence). The chain's CDR3 is CASSLTGNTGELFF. CDR3 in DNA: TGTGCCAGCAGCCTGACAGGGAACACCGGGGAGCTGTTTTTT. Full variable domain (remainder filled in from reference TRBV7-9 and TRBJ2-2): DTGVSQNPRHKITKRGQNVTFRCDPISEHNRLYWYRQTLGQGPEFLTYFQNEAQLEKSRLLSDRFSAERPKGSFSTLEIQRTEQGDSAMYLCASSLTGNTGELFFGEGSRLTVL.

This clone was recorded only once. V and J are TRBV4-1 and TRBJ2-5, with 10 nucleotides matching TRBD1. The CDR3 loop spans 16 amino acids. With V trimmed by 2 bases and J by 3 bases, 6 bases remained unmatched. Per germline, CDR1 MGHRA and CDR2 YSYEKL. As DNA, the CDR3 is TGCGCCAGCAGCCAATTCCGGACAGGGGGAAAAGAGACCCAGTACTTC. Its translation: CASSQFRTGGKETQYF.

This chain connects TRBV6-6 to TRBJ2-1; no reliable D call. The germline V and J ends were trimmed by 5 bases and 2 bases, with 13 bases remaining between them. Germline V lookup: CDR1 MNHNY, CDR2 SVGAGI (reference sequence). The CDR3 runs 15 residues. The chain's CDR3 is CASSDRSVPYNEQFF. The CDR3 DNA reads as TGTGCCAGCAGTGACCGGAGCGTCCCCTACAATGAGCAGTTCTTC.

This rearrangement joins TRBV23-1 to TRBJ2-2; D unresolved. TRBV23-1 is filed as an ORF, its function uncertain. CDR3 length: 16 residues. V was shortened by 0 bases and J by 0 bases, with 8 bases between the two germline ends. The CDR3 is CASSQSFQANTGELFF. CDR3 sequence (DNA): TGCGCCAGCAGTCAATCGTTCCAGGCGAACACCGGGGAGCTGTTTTTT.

On this clone itself: At one boundary the junction diverges from the germline segment, which might be a read error. The chain is built from TRBV4-1 and TRBJ2-7; D gene uncertain. CDR3 length: 12 amino acids. Germline assignment: CDR1 MGHRA and CDR2 YSYEKL. The CDR3 DNA reads TGTGCCAGCAGCCCGACACGAAACGAGCAGTACTTC. Protein product: CASSPTRNEQYF.

In this sample, this clone turned up once. The rearrangement links TRBV27 to TRBJ2-1; TRBD2 might be the D (5 bases). In germline, CDR1 is MNHEY, CDR2 SMNVEV (reference sequence). There are 15 residues in the CDR3. The germline V and J ends were trimmed by 4 bases and 6 bases, with 16 bases remaining between them. The CDR3 protein is CASSSIRGGRNEQFF. The CDR3 DNA is TGTGCCAGCAGTTCCATACGGGGTGGACGCAATGAGCAGTTCTTC.

This clone was seen once. The chain is built from TRBV29-1 and TRBJ1-1, with a possible D match to TRBD1 (5 bases). The CDR3 length is 13 residues. CDR1 and CDR2 (germline): SQVTM, ANQGSEA. Trimming left V 3 bases short and J 0 bases short, with 8 bases between. CDR3 in DNA: TGCAGCGTTGACTCGGGGGTGAACACTGAAGCTTTCTTT. Amino acids: CSVDSGVNTEAFF.

The rearrangement uses TRBV19 and TRBJ2-7; no definite D call. The CDR3 is 13 amino acids. CDR1 and CDR2 from the germline V gene are LNHDA and SQIVND (reference sequence). Trimming took off 2 bases at V and 1 base at J, with 6 bases between the two ends. The CDR3 sequence: CASSISASYEQYF. CDR3 nucleotide sequence: TGTGCCAGTAGTATAAGTGCGTCCTACGAGCAGTACTTC.

The CDR3 nucleotides are TGTGCCAGCTCCCCGGACAGGGGATGGGGCGAGCAGTACTTC. The encoded protein is CASSPDRGWGEQYF. The chain uses TRBV18 and TRBJ2-7, with TRBD1 matching 9 bases. J was trimmed by 6 bases and V by 6 bases; bases with no gene match: 9. CDR3 length equals 14 residues. CDR1 and CDR2 (germline): KGHSH, LQKENI.

The rearrangement links TRBV4-1 to TRBJ2-7; 7 nucleotides align to TRBD1. With 1 base clipped from V and 6 bases from J, the junction kept 9 bases outside the gene matches. The CDR3 has 15 amino acids. Germline loops: CDR1 MGHRA, CDR2 YSYEKL. CDR3 residues: CASSQGLNRGAEQYF. As DNA, the CDR3 is TGCGCCAGCAGCCAAGGATTAAACAGGGGAGCCGAGCAGTACTTC.

The V and J genes are TRBV10-2 and TRBJ2-7; D remains unclear. The V gene's germline CDR1 is WSHSY and CDR2 SAAADI. Trimming stripped 2 bases from V and 6 bases from J, with 5 bases between. This CDR3 has 11 residues. The CDR3 protein is CASSEGSEQYF. As DNA, the CDR3 is TGCGCCAGCAGTGAGGGTAGCGAGCAGTACTTC.

The chain carries TRBV19 and TRBJ1-1; D unclear. Germline CDR1 LNHDA, CDR2 SQIVND (reference sequence). This CDR3 spans 14 amino acids. V was clipped by 3 bases and J by 3 bases, with 11 bases between them. The CDR3 is CASSIPGWDTEAFF. CDR3 DNA sequence: TGTGCCAGTAGTATTCCGGGGTGGGACACTGAAGCTTTCTTT. The full variable domain, with the rest looked up from reference TRBV19 and TRBJ1-1, is DGGITQSPKYLFRKEGQNVTLSCEQNLNHDAMYWYRQDPGQGLRLIYYSQIVNDFQKGDIAEGYSVSREKKESFPLTVTSAQKNPTAFYLCASSIPGWDTEAFFGQGTRLTVV.

The CDR3 here is CASSLSRTYEQYF. DNA for the CDR3: TGTGCCAGCAGTTTATCCAGGACCTACGAGCAGTACTTC. This chain links TRBV28 with TRBJ2-7; D unclear. The CDR3 has 13 amino acids. With 1 base removed from V and 2 bases from J, the gap between germline ends came to 6 bases. Germline V gives CDR1 MDHEN, CDR2 SYDVKM.